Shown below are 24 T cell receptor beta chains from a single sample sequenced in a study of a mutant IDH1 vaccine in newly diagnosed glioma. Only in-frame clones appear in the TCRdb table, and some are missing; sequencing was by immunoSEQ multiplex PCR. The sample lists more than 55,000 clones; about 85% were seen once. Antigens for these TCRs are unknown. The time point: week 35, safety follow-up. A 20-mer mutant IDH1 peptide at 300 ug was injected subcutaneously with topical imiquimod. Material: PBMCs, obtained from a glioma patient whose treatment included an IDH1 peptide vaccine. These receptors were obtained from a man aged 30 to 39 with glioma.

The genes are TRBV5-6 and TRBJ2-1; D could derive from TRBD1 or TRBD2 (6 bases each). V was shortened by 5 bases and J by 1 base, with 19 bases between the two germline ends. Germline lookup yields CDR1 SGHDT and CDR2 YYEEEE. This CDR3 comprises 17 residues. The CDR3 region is CASRPSGGLESYNEQFF. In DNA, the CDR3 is TGTGCCAGCAGACCTAGTGGGGGGCTAGAGTCCTACAATGAGCAGTTCTTC.

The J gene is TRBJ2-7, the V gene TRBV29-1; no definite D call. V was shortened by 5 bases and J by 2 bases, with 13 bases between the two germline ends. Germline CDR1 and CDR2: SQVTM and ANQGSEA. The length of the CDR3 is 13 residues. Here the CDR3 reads CSVIRQNAYEQYF. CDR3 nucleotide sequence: TGCAGCGTTATTAGGCAGAATGCCTACGAGCAGTACTTC.

The CDR3 sequence is CASSSDEETHTAGANVLTF. The CDR3 region has the DNA TGTGCCAGCAGCTCCGATGAAGAGACACATACTGCGGGGGCCAACGTCCTGACTTTC. J is TRBJ2-6 and V is TRBV7-9; D remains ambiguous. Trimming cost V 4 bases and J 4 bases, with 23 bases left between them. The CDR3 is made up of 19 amino acids. Germline V gene lookup returns CDR1 SEHNR and CDR2 FQNEAQ (reference sequence).

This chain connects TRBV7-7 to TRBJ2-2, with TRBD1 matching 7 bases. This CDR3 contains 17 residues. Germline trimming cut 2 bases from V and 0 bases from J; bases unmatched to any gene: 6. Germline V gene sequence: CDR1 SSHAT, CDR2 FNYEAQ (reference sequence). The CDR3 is CASSLSPGTANTGELFF. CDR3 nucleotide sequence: TGTGCCAGCAGCTTAAGCCCCGGGACAGCGAACACCGGGGAGCTGTTTTTT.

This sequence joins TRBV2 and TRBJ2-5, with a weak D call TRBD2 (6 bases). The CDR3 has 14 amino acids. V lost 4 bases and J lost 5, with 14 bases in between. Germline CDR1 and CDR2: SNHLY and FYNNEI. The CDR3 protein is CASSVWPSEETQYF. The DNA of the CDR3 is TGTGCCAGCAGTGTCTGGCCTAGCGAGGAGACCCAGTACTTC.

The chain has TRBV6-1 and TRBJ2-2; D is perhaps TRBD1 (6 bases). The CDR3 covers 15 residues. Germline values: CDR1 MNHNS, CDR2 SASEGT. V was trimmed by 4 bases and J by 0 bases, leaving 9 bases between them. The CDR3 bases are TGTGCCAGCAGTGTCCGGACAGCGAACACCGGGGAGCTGTTTTTT. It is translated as CASSVRTANTGELFF.

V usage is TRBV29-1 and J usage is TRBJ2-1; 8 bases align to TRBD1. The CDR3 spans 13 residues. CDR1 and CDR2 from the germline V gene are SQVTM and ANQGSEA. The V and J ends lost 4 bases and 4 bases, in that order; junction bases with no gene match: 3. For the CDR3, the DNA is TGCAGCGTTGTCGGGGACAGGTACAATGAGCAGTTCTTC. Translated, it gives CSVVGDRYNEQFF.

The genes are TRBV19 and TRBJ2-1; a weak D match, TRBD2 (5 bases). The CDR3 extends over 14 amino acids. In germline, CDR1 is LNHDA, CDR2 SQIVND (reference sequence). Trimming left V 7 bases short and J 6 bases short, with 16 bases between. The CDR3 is CASTRTPSLNEQFF. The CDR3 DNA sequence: TGTGCCAGTACCCGGACTCCCTCTCTCAATGAGCAGTTCTTC.

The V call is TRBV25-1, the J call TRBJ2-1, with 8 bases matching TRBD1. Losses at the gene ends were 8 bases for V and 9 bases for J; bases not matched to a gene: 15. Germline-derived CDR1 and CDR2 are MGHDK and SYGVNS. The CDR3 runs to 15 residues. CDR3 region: CASSQTGVASGEQFF. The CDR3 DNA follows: TGTGCCAGCTCCCAGACAGGGGTGGCCTCTGGTGAGCAGTTCTTC.

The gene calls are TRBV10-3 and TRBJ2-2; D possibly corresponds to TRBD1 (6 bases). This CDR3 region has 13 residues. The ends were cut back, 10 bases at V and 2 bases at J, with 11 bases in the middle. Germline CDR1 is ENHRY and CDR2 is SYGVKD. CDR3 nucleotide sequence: TGTGCCACCCTGGACAGAAACACCGGGGAGCTGTTTTTT. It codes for CATLDRNTGELFF.

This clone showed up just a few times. The DNA of the CDR3 is TGCGCCAGCAGCCAAGCGGGGACCTCATTAGGGGGCAATCAGCCCCAGCATTTT. Its protein product is CASSQAGTSLGGNQPQHF. The chain recombines TRBV4-1 with TRBJ1-5; weak D call: TRBD1 (5 bases). Germline V gene sequence: CDR1 MGHRA, CDR2 YSYEKL. With 1 base removed from V and 2 bases from J, the gap between germline ends came to 18 bases. CDR3 length: 18 residues.

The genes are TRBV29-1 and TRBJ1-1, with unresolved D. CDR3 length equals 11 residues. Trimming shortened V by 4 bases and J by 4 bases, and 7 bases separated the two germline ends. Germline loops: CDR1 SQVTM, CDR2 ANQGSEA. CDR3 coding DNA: TGCAGCGTTGGGACGGCCACTGAAGCTTTCTTT. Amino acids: CSVGTATEAFF.

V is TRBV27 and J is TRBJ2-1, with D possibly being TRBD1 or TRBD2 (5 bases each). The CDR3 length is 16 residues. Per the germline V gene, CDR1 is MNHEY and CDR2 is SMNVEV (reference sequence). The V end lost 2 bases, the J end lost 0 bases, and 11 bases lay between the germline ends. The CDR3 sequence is CASSLRGPSSYNEQFF. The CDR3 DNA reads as TGTGCCAGCAGTTTACGGGGCCCGAGCTCCTACAATGAGCAGTTCTTC.

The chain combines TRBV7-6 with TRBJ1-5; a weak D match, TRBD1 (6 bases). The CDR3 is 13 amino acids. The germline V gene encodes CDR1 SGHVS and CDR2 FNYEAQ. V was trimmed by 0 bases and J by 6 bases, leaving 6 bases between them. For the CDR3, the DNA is TGTGCCAGCAGCTTAGCACAGGGTCAGCCCCAGCATTTT. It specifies CASSLAQGQPQHF.

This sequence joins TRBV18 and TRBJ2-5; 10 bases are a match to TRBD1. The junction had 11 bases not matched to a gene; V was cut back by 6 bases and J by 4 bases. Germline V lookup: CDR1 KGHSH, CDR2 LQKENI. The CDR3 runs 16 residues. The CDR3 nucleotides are TGTGCCAGCTCGCCTGTAGGGACAGGGGCCGGAGAGACCCAGTACTTC. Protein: CASSPVGTGAGETQYF.

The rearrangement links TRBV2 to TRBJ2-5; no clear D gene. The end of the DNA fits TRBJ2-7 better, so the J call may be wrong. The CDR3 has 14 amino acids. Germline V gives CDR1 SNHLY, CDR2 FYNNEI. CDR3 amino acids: CASSEQGQTYEQYF. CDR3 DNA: TGTGCCAGCAGTGAACAAGGGCAGACCTACGAGCAGTACTTC.

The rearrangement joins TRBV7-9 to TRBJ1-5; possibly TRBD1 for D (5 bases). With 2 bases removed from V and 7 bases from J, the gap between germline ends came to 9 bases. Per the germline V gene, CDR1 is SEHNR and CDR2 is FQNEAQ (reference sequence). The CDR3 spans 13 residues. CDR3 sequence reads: CASSLQGTQPQHF. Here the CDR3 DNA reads TGTGCCAGCAGCTTACAGGGTACCCAGCCCCAGCATTTT.

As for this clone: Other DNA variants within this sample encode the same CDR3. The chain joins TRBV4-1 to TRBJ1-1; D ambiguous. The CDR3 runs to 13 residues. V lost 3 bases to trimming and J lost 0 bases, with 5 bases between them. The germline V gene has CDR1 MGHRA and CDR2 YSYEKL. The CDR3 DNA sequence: TGCGCCAGCAGCCATGGGGTGAACACTGAAGCTTTCTTT. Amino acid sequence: CASSHGVNTEAFF.

The CDR3 DNA reads TGTGCCAGCAGCCTCGATCGGTATGGCTACACCTTC. It encodes CASSLDRYGYTF. The genes are TRBV7-9 and TRBJ1-2; D is unresolved. This CDR3 is built from 12 residues. Germline V CDR1 and CDR2: SEHNR, FQNEAQ (reference sequence). Trimming took off 5 bases at V and 5 bases at J, with 9 bases between the two ends.

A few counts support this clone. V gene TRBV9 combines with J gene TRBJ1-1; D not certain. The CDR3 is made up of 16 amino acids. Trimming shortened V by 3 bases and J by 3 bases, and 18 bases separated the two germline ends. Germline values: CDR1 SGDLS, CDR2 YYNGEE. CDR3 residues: CASSASGLVGDTEAFF. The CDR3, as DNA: TGTGCCAGCAGCGCGAGTGGGTTGGTCGGGGACACTGAAGCTTTCTTT.

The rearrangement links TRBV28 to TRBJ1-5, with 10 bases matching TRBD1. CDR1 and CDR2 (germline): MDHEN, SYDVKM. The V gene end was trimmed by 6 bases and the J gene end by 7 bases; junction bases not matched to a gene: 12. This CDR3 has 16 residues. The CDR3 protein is CASSSKDRGIGQPQHF. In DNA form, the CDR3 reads TGTGCCAGCAGCTCCAAGGACAGGGGGATTGGACAGCCCCAGCATTTT.

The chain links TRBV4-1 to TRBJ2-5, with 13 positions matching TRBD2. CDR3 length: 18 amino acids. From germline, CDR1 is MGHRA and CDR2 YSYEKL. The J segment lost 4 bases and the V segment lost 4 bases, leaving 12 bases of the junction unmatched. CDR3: CASSPAPGTSGEGETQYF. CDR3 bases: TGCGCCAGCAGCCCCGCGCCCGGGACTAGCGGGGAGGGAGAGACCCAGTACTTC.

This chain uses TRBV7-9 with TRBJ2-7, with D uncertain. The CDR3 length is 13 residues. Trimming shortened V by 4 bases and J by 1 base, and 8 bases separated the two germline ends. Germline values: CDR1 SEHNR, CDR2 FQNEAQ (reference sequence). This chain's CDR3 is CASSSPGSYEQYF. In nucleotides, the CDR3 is TGTGCCAGCAGCTCCCCCGGGTCCTACGAGCAGTACTTC.

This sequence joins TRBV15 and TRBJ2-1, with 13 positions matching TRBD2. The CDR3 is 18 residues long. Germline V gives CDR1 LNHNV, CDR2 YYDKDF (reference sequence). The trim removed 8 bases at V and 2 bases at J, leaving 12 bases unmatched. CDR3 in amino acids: CATLPLTSGGHAYNEQFF. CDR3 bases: TGTGCCACCCTGCCGCTGACTAGCGGGGGGCATGCCTACAATGAGCAGTTCTTC.